This T cell receptor (beta chain) was captured by sequencing in a study of T cells expressing NK-cell markers. General observations from the study: Among a few donors, these clonotypes also ranked first in the CD3+CD56-NKG2C+ fraction.

From its re-call of the 5' RACE reads, TCRdb lists each CDR3 protein once, without DNA. The repertoire table contains fewer than 550,000 distinct CDR3 sequences. CDR3 length: 15 amino acids. Germline CDR1 reads ENHRY; CDR2 reads SYGVKD. As to this clonotype: Its specificity is unknown.

This clonotype was sampled from a woman aged 45-60 years in good health. The specimen sequenced was blood T cells: a sorted CD56 or NKG2C T cell subset, CD4+ or CD8+ T cells, or bulk PBMC T cells (not recorded which). This chain links TRBV10-3 with TRBJ2-1; TCRdb outputs TRBD1, but without DNA this stays unchecked. The CDR3 protein is CAIERDRGSLNEQFF.